A single TCR beta chain is shown here with its context. These data are taken from a study of shared clonotypes between healthy human individuals. Caucasian adults residing in Nashville, Tennessee made up all the donors. Germline V gives CDR1 SNHLY, CDR2 FYNNEI. Deletions cut 7 bases from V and 2 bases from J, with 11 bases between. The CDR3 spans 14 residues. The run depth of the assay was deep. The method was immunoSEQ multiplex PCR; TCRdb's version includes in-frame clones alone and lacks a portion of them. The data show 2.3 million or so clones, roughly 93% seen once. The specimen sequenced was naive CD4+ T cells from PBMCs. Indicated subset: CD45RA+ positively selected. The chain has TRBV2 and TRBJ2-2; D unresolved. This clonotype originated in a young man in good health. Some clones in this sample may be carry-over from other donors' samples. DNA of the CDR3: TGTGCCAGCAAAAGTCTAGTAAACACCGGGGAGCTGTTTTTT. Its translation is CASKSLVNTGELFF.